The following is a TCR beta chain sequence with its context. Its specificity is unknown. This entry belongs to a study of cytomegalovirus exposure and HLA in healthy donors. Only in-frame clones appear in the TCRdb table, and some are missing; sequencing was by immunoSEQ multiplex PCR. Of 300,000 to 400,000 clones listed, approximately 90% are singletons. Study-wide points: The TCR clusters that emerged in the first cohort tended, a later analysis found, to co-occur in the approximately 110 validation repertoires. A few chains linked to CMV were shown in vitro to be specific for CMV antigens.

CDR1 is SGHRS and CDR2 is YFSETQ in the germline V gene. Germline trimming cut 3 bases from V and 5 bases from J; bases unmatched to any gene: 7. The CDR3 has 16 amino acids. Sequences were obtained from PBMCs. This receptor was identified in a woman aged 18-35 years in good health and CMV-seronegative. The chain couples TRBV5-1 to TRBJ2-1, with TRBD2 matching over 11 bases. CDR3 in DNA: TGCGCCAGCAGCTCTACTAGCGGGAGTAGAAACAATGAGCAGTTCTTC. Residues: CASSSTSGSRNNEQFF. The whole variable domain, filled in from reference TRBV5-1 and TRBJ2-1, reads KAGVTQTPRYLIKTRGQQVTLSCSPISGHRSVSWYQQTPGQGLQFLFEYFSETQRNKGNFPGRFSGRQFSNSRSEMNVSTLELGDSALYLCASSSTSGSRNNEQFFGPGTRLTVL.